This T cell receptor (beta chain) was profiled in a study of blood T cell repertoires in COVID-19. Overall study: The cDNA or gDNA used as material had been derived from T cells, B-cell-depleted T cells, or PBMCs.

The participants were between 18 and 89 years old and came from some 25 US areas. Recovered status in Cohort 3 required two negative PCRs, clearance, or symptom resolution. Germline V gives CDR1 GTSNPN, CDR2 SVGIG (reference sequence). The CDR3 is 15 amino acids. Trimming cost V 0 bases and J 3 bases, with 14 bases left between them. Assay: immunoSEQ multiplex PCR; the TCRdb copy retains only in-frame clones and omits some. The sample gives a few hundred thousand clones, around 83% of which show up once; over 4.5% is in the top ten. Sequenced input: PBMCs or T cells enriched from blood (not recorded which). The receptor was isolated from a woman aged 45 to 65 who had recovered from COVID-19. The rearrangement links TRBV30 to TRBJ1-2; TRBD1 might be the D (5 bases). CDR3 protein: CAWSVLGRADYGYTF. In DNA, the CDR3 is TGTGCCTGGAGTGTATTGGGCAGGGCCGACTATGGCTACACCTTC.